These T cell receptor beta chains were read from a single sample in a study of blood T cell repertoires in COVID-19. Method: immunoSEQ multiplex PCR; TCRdb's copy keeps in-frame clones and lacks some. The table includes over 200,000 clones, about 88% detected once. Sequencing used peripheral blood. Source of these receptors: a middle-aged woman who had recovered from COVID-19. CDR3s include the opening cysteine and the closing phenylalanine or tryptophan. The order of the fields is clone size, D gene, J gene, V gene, CDR3 DNA, CDR3 protein. The D gene is left open where the match is weak. Size is stated for part of the rows, as once, few or many counts, or as a class when the clone is expanded.

>.|TRBD2|TRBJ2-1|TRBV18
TGTGCCAGCTCTCCCCGACTAGCGGGAGCGGTGTATGGTGAGCAGTTCTTC
CASSPRLAGAVYGEQFF
>.|.|TRBJ2-1|TRBV9
TGTGCCAGCAGCGCCCCGGGGGAGCGGACGCAGTTCTTC
CASSAPGERTQFF
>.|TRBD1|TRBJ2-5|TRBV5-8
TGTGCCAGCAGCGTCGGACAGGGAAGGGAGACCCAGTACTTC
CASSVGQGRETQYF
>once|TRBD2|TRBJ2-5|TRBV11-3
TGTGCCAGCAGCTTAGATGGGTCAGCGGGGGAGACCCAGTACTTC
CASSLDGSAGETQYF
>.|TRBD1|TRBJ1-2|TRBV5-1
TGCGCCAGCAGCCTGGACAGGGGGAAAGGCTACACCTTC
CASSLDRGKGYTF
>.|TRBD1|TRBJ1-5|TRBV5-1
TGCGCCAGCAGTCCGGGACAGGGGGCCGGGGGCAATCAGCCCCAGCATTTT
CASSPGQGAGGNQPQHF
>.|.|TRBJ1-4|TRBV7-2
TGTGCCAGCAGCTTAGCGGTACAGGGTACTAATGAAAAACTGTTTTTT
CASSLAVQGTNEKLFF
>.|TRBD2|TRBJ2-7|TRBV5-4
TGTGCCAGCAGCTTGGGCCTAGCGGGAGGGGACGAGCAGTACTTC
CASSLGLAGGDEQYF
>.|TRBD1|TRBJ2-3|TRBV6-6
TGTGCCAGCAGTTACCCCAGGGGGCCCACAGATACGCAGTATTTT
CASSYPRGPTDTQYF
>.|TRBD1|TRBJ1-5|TRBV6-4
TGTGCCAGCAGTGCCCTGACAGGGGGTCAGCCCCAGCATTTT
CASSALTGGQPQHF
>few|.|TRBJ1-1|TRBV5-6
TGTGCCAGCACAACGCGGGGTTTGAACACTGAAGCTTTCTTT
CASTTRGLNTEAFF
>.|.|TRBJ1-2|TRBV12-3/TRBV12-4
TGTGCCAGCAGTTTTGGCCGGGGGTATGGCTACACCTTC
CASSFGRGYGYTF
>.|.|TRBJ1-2|TRBV5-6
TGTGCCAGCAGCCCAAGGTCAGGGAACGGCTACACCTTC
CASSPRSGNGYTF
>once|TRBD1|TRBJ2-3|TRBV24-1
TGTGCCACCGGTACGGGACAGGGAAGTTCTCGGACGCAGTATTTT
CATGTGQGSSRTQYF
>.|.|TRBJ1-3|TRBV19
TGTGCCAGTAGTATCCAGGGGCCTGGAAACACCATATATTTT
CASSIQGPGNTIYF
>.|TRBD2|TRBJ2-6|TRBV6-2/TRBV6-3
TGTGCCAGCAGTTGGGGGGGCTCTGGGGCCAACGTCCTGACTTTC
CASSWGGSGANVLTF
>.|.|TRBJ1-3|TRBV6-5
TGTGCCAGCAGTTACGTAGAGGGAAACACCATATATTTT
CASSYVEGNTIYF
>.|TRBD2|TRBJ2-7|TRBV5-1
TGCGCCAGCAGCCGGGAGGGGAGCTCCTACGAGCAGTACTTC
CASSREGSSYEQYF
>.|.|TRBJ1-3|TRBV15
TGTGCCACCAGCAGAGCAGTATCGCCTGGAAACACCATATATTTT
CATSRAVSPGNTIYF
>.|.|TRBJ1-1|TRBV7-9
TGTGCCAGCAGCTGGGGCCCCATGAACACTGAAGCTTTCTTT
CASSWGPMNTEAFF
>.|.|TRBJ2-1|TRBV3-1/TRBV3-2
TGTGCCAGCAGCCCCCCCGGGGAGCGGGAGCAGTTCTTC
CASSPPGEREQFF
>.|TRBD2|TRBJ2-1|TRBV6-5
TGTGCCAGCAGCCCAGGCGGGAGGGGTTACAATGAGCAGTTCTTC
CASSPGGRGYNEQFF
>.|.|TRBJ1-3|TRBV30
TGTGCCTGGAGCCTAACCGCCGGCCCGGGGGGAAACACCATATATTTT
CAWSLTAGPGGNTIYF
>.|TRBD2|TRBJ2-1|TRBV3-1/TRBV3-2
TGTGCCAGCACCCCTCTGGGCGGGAGCTCCTACAATGAGCAGTTCTTC
CASTPLGGSSYNEQFF
>.|.|TRBJ2-3|TRBV4-3
TGCGCCAGCAGCCAATTAGGGGCGCAGTATTTT
CASSQLGAQYF
>.|.|TRBJ1-6|TRBV5-4
TGTGCCAGCAGCTTGGACGGGATCAATTCACCCCTCCACTTT
CASSLDGINSPLHF
>.|TRBD1|TRBJ1-1|TRBV5-4
TGTGCCACCCGGCGGGGACAGCGGAACACTGAAGCTTTCTTT
CATRRGQRNTEAFF
>few|.|TRBJ1-5|TRBV24-1
TGTGCCACCAGTGAGGTGCCGGATCAGCCCCAGCATTTT
CATSEVPDQPQHF
>.|.|TRBJ2-2|TRBV5-6
TGTGCCAGCAGCTTGGCCGCCGGGGAGCTGTTTTTT
CASSLAAGELFF
>.|.|TRBJ2-1|TRBV3-1/TRBV3-2
TGTGCCAGCAGGACGGGTTCGAGCTCCTACAATGAGCAGTTCTTC
CASRTGSSSYNEQFF
>few|.|TRBJ2-5|TRBV27
TGTGCCAGCAGTTTAGGCGGGGCGGGTTTTCTCCAGGGGACCCAGTACTTC
CASSLGGAGFLQGTQYF
>.|TRBD2|TRBJ2-1|TRBV7-9
TGTGCCAGCAGCTTAGGGGGGACTAGCTCGCATGAGCAGTTCTTC
CASSLGGTSSHEQFF
>.|TRBD1|TRBJ2-1|TRBV19
TGTGCCAGTAGTATAGGGCCCCCCGGGACAGGGGCCAGCTCCTACAATGAGCAGTTCTTC
CASSIGPPGTGASSYNEQFF
>.|TRBD2|TRBJ2-1|TRBV4-1
TGCGCCAGCAGCCAAGTGCTAGCGGTAACCTCCTACAATGAGCAGTTCTTC
CASSQVLAVTSYNEQFF
>.|.|TRBJ1-1|TRBV3-1/TRBV3-2
TGTGCCAGCAGCCGACAGATCCCGAACACTGAAGCTTTCTTT
CASSRQIPNTEAFF
>.|.|TRBJ2-1|TRBV4-1
TGCGCCAGCAGCCCCCAGGGAGGGGGAAATGAGCAGTTCTTC
CASSPQGGGNEQFF
>.|.|TRBJ1-2|TRBV6-5
TGTGCCAGCAGTACGGGGGGCAGGGACTATGGCTACACCTTC
CASSTGGRDYGYTF
>.|TRBD2|TRBJ2-1|TRBV7-3
TGTGCCAGCAGCTCTCCGACTAGCACCGAGCAGTTCTTC
CASSSPTSTEQFF
>.|.|TRBJ2-1|TRBV15
TGTGCCACCAGCAGGGACAGTCCAGACAATGAGCAGTTCTTC
CATSRDSPDNEQFF
>.|TRBD2|TRBJ2-1|TRBV13
TGTGCCAGCAGCCCTCCGGGACTAGCGGGCAATGAGCAGTTCTTC
CASSPPGLAGNEQFF
>.|.|TRBJ2-7|TRBV18
TGTGCCAGCTCACCCGCAGGGTCGGTCTACGAGCAGTACTTC
CASSPAGSVYEQYF
>.|.|TRBJ2-5|TRBV7-2
TGTGCCAGCAGCCCCGACAGGTCCACTTTTGAGACCCAGTACTTC
CASSPDRSTFETQYF
>.|TRBD2|TRBJ2-1|TRBV29-1
TGCAGCGTTGAATGGGTTAGCGGGTACAATGAGCAGTTCTTC
CSVEWVSGYNEQFF
>.|TRBD1|TRBJ2-7|TRBV24-1
TGTGCCACCAGGGGGACCGGGACAGCCGACTACGAGCAGTACTTC
CATRGTGTADYEQYF
>.|.|TRBJ1-6|TRBV14
TGTGCCAGCAGCCTCAAAGTGGGGCCCAGCTCCTATAATTCACCCCTCCACTTT
CASSLKVGPSSYNSPLHF
>.|.|TRBJ1-1|TRBV24-1
TGTGCCACCAGTGACCCACTGGGGCGAGCTTTCTTT
CATSDPLGRAFF
>.|.|TRBJ2-3|TRBV7-8
TGTGCCGGGGGCGGGCCTAGCACAGATACGCAGTATTTT
CAGGGPSTDTQYF
>once|.|TRBJ2-5|TRBV30
TGTGCCTGGAGTGTAGGGGGATCCCAAGAGACCCAGTACTTC
CAWSVGGSQETQYF
>.|TRBD1|TRBJ2-7|TRBV28
TGTGCCAGCAGACTCAGGGGGACCGGCTACGAGCAGTACTTC
CASRLRGTGYEQYF
>.|.|TRBJ2-1|TRBV27
TGTGCCAGCAGTACACCCACGACAGGACGGGATGAGCAGTTCTTC
CASSTPTTGRDEQFF
>once|TRBD1|TRBJ1-2|TRBV2
TGTGCCAGCAGCCTCCGGGGCCCCCCAGGGGGCGACTATGGCTACACCTTC
CASSLRGPPGGDYGYTF
>.|.|TRBJ2-3|TRBV10-3
TGTGCCACCCGACTAGTTGCCGCAGATACGCAGTATTTT
CATRLVAADTQYF
>few|TRBD1|TRBJ1-5|TRBV19
TGTGCCAGTAGTAGGATAGGGGACAGCGCCCGTGGGAGCAATTGGACCCAGCATTTT
CASSRIGDSARGSNWTQHF
>.|TRBD1|TRBJ1-5|TRBV5-8
TGTGCCAGCAGCCCCGGGACAGGGGAAAATCAGCCCCAGCATTTT
CASSPGTGENQPQHF
>once|.|TRBJ1-2|TRBV10-3
TGTGCCATCGCGGCGGGGGGCGGTTATGGCTACACCTTC
CAIAAGGGYGYTF